This TCR beta chain was documented in a study of cytomegalovirus exposure and HLA in healthy donors. Study summary: Of all 400 or so donors who were genotyped, roughly 81% belonged to the Caucasian-associated ancestry cluster.

To note about this clone: What it binds is unknown.

With 60 Vbeta and 13 Jbeta primers, the PCR was carried out. Sequencing used immunoSEQ multiplex PCR; TCRdb keeps in-frame clones, though not all of them. The table shows 95,000 to 150,000 clones, with around 80% occurring only once. The CDR3 extends over 19 amino acids. Study-wide findings and caveats: Highly shared variants forming one cluster were likely a sequencing artifact. In a later analysis, most CMV-associated TCR beta chains appeared HLA-restricted. Indistinguishable V segments such as TRBV6-2 and TRBV6-3 were excluded.

This receptor was obtained from a female donor in good health and CMV-seronegative. What was sequenced was PBMCs. The chain links TRBV21-1 to TRBJ1-5; TRBD1, the table's D call, lacks a check against the DNA. TRBV21-1 represents a pseudogene. Written as DNA, the CDR3 is TGTGCCAGCAGCAAAAGGGGGCCTTCTACAGATTATAGCAATCAGCCCCAGCATTTT. Its protein product is CASSKRGPSTDYSNQPQHF.